Presented here are 19 T cell receptor beta chains from one specimen sequenced in a study of cytomegalovirus exposure and HLA in healthy donors. The study ran its PCR with 60 Vbeta and 13 Jbeta primers. The repertoire was sequenced with immunoSEQ multiplex PCR; TCRdb's copy has only in-frame clones and lacks some. Here the sample spans 130,000 or so clones, roughly 78% being singletons. The sequencing sample was made of PBMCs. These receptors originate from a man aged 25-45 years in good health and CMV-seronegative.

The genes are TRBV2 and TRBJ1-6, with 8 bases that match TRBD1. Losses at the gene ends were 8 bases for V and 4 bases for J; bases not matched to a gene: 7. This CDR3 is built from 15 residues. Germline lookup yields CDR1 SNHLY and CDR2 FYNNEI. The CDR3: CASGRDRPYNSPLHF. As DNA, the CDR3 is TGTGCCAGCGGCCGGGACAGGCCTTATAATTCACCCCTCCACTTT.

The genes are TRBV7-3 and TRBJ2-7; the D is unclear. The CDR3 length is 14 residues. Per the germline V gene, CDR1 is SGHTA and CDR2 is FQGTGA. V lost 6 bases and J lost 6, with 18 bases in between. The CDR3, as DNA: TGTGCCAGCAGTACAGTGGGTTTTTCAGCCGAGCAGTACTTC. Protein: CASSTVGFSAEQYF.

This chain connects TRBV18 to TRBJ1-3, with D perhaps matching TRBD1 (6 bases). Deletions cut 3 bases from V and 2 bases from J, with 20 bases between. CDR1 and CDR2 from the germline V gene are KGHSH and LQKENI. CDR3 length: 18 residues. DNA for the CDR3: TGTGCCAGCTCACCGATAACCTCAACAGGGAAGGCTGGAAACACCATATATTTT. It yields the protein CASSPITSTGKAGNTIYF.

The chain has TRBV19 and TRBJ2-1; the D gene is possibly TRBD2 (6 bases). Germline lookup yields CDR1 LNHDA and CDR2 SQIVND (reference sequence). The CDR3 has 15 residues. V was pared by 3 bases and J by 7 bases, with 16 bases between. DNA for the CDR3: TGTGCCAGTAGTATCCTAGTGGGGGGAAAGAATGAGCAGTTCTTC. Residues: CASSILVGGKNEQFF.

V is TRBV5-1 and J is TRBJ2-5; 7 nucleotides agree with TRBD1. Matching the DNA end better, TRBJ2-7 makes the J call doubtful. The CDR3 runs 14 residues. Germline V gene data show CDR1 as SGHRS and CDR2 as YFSETQ. The CDR3 DNA sequence: TGCGCCAGCAGCTTGCGGGACAGCTCCTACGAGCAGTACTTC. Protein product: CASSLRDSSYEQYF.

The chain is built from TRBV25-1 and TRBJ1-1, with TRBD1 matching over 12 bases. From germline, CDR1 is MGHDK and CDR2 SYGVNS. The CDR3 runs to 15 residues. Trimming took 4 bases from V and 1 from J; bases not matched to a gene: 1. CDR3 region: CASSGDRGRNTEAFF. For the CDR3, the DNA is TGTGCCAGCAGTGGGGACAGGGGGCGGAACACTGAAGCTTTCTTT.

This chain connects TRBV4-1 to TRBJ2-7, with D maybe TRBD1 (6 bases). The CDR3 is 15 residues long. V was pared by 0 bases and J by 9 bases, with 18 bases between. Germline CDR1 reads MGHRA; CDR2 reads YSYEKL. CDR3 sequence (DNA): TGCGCCAGCAGCCAAGAGGGGGCTAGGACCCGGGGGCAGTACTTC. This gives the protein CASSQEGARTRGQYF.

The rearrangement links TRBV6-6 to TRBJ1-1; D call uncertain. The CDR3 extends over 15 amino acids. Deletions cut 0 bases from V and 0 bases from J, with 8 bases between. Germline lookup yields CDR1 MNHNY and CDR2 SVGAGI (reference sequence). CDR3 sequence reads: CASSYSMEMNTEAFF. CDR3 DNA: TGTGCCAGCAGTTACTCGATGGAGATGAACACTGAAGCTTTCTTT.

The genes are TRBV18 and TRBJ2-1; 11 positions agree with TRBD2. J was trimmed by 5 bases and V by 4 bases; bases with no gene match: 4. Germline V gene sequence: CDR1 KGHSH, CDR2 LQKENI. The CDR3 extends over 15 amino acids. CDR3 protein: CASSLAGGHDNEQFF. The CDR3 nucleotides are TGTGCCAGCTCACTAGCGGGAGGGCACGACAATGAGCAGTTCTTC.

The chain combines TRBV5-4 with TRBJ1-6, with 7 bases identical to TRBD1. The germline V gene has CDR1 SGHNT and CDR2 YYREEE (reference sequence). The trim removed 4 bases at V and 15 bases at J, leaving 10 bases unmatched. This CDR3 spans 13 amino acids. As DNA, the CDR3 is TGTGCCAGCAGCAGAGACAGGGAGAAAATCCTCCACTTT. It translates to CASSRDREKILHF.

The chain carries TRBV10-3 and TRBJ2-5; TRBD2 agrees at 7 bases. The V gene's germline CDR1 is ENHRY and CDR2 SYGVKD. V was clipped by 2 bases and J by 4 bases; unmatched bases: 4. The CDR3 is made up of 14 amino acids. In nucleotides, the CDR3 is TGTGCCATCAGTGAGCGGGGGAGGGGAGAGACCCAGTACTTC. Its protein is CAISERGRGETQYF.

In this sample, this clone turned up a few times. J is TRBJ1-5 and V is TRBV9; 7 bases match TRBD1. This CDR3 is built from 17 residues. With 3 bases clipped from V and 1 base from J, the junction kept 10 bases outside the gene matches. The germline V gene encodes CDR1 SGDLS and CDR2 YYNGEE. The CDR3 protein is CASSAGQIIGSNQPQHF. CDR3 sequence (DNA): TGTGCCAGCAGCGCGGGACAGATTATTGGGAGCAATCAGCCCCAGCATTTT.

The rearrangement links TRBV6-1 to TRBJ1-2, with D unresolved. V was cut by 2 bases and J by 3 bases, with 16 bases left in between. Germline CDR1 is MNHNS and CDR2 is SASEGT. The CDR3 runs 16 residues. The CDR3 nucleotides read TGTGCCAGCAGTGAAACTGTGGCGCGAGGTGACTATGGCTACACCTTC. Protein product: CASSETVARGDYGYTF.

The chain couples TRBV28 to TRBJ1-5; possible D gene TRBD1, 6 bases. With 6 bases removed from V and 3 bases from J, the gap between germline ends came to 15 bases. The germline CDR1 and CDR2 sequences are MDHEN and SYDVKM. The CDR3 is made up of 15 amino acids. CDR3: CASRRTASNNQPQHF. DNA for the CDR3: TGTGCCAGCAGAAGGACAGCCTCCAACAATCAGCCCCAGCATTTT.

This chain links TRBV18 with TRBJ2-7; 9 bases map to TRBD1. Unmatched junction bases numbered 6, after V lost 4 bases and J lost 2 bases. Germline CDR1 KGHSH, CDR2 LQKENI. CDR3 length equals 15 residues. CDR3 DNA: TGTGCCAGCTCACTTGGACAGGGGTCCACCTACGAGCAGTACTTC. Translating gives CASSLGQGSTYEQYF.

The chain is built from TRBV4-3 and TRBJ1-1; D is undetermined. The V end lost 0 bases, the J end lost 11 bases, and 10 bases lay between the germline ends. Germline assignment: CDR1 LGHNA and CDR2 YSLEER. The CDR3 sequence is 12 residues long. The CDR3 loop is CASSQDTGGAFF. CDR3 sequence (DNA): TGCGCCAGCAGCCAAGATACGGGTGGGGCTTTCTTT.

Only one count was recorded for this clone. The chain has TRBV6-6 and TRBJ1-1; D not certain. In germline, CDR1 is MNHNY, CDR2 SVGAGI (reference sequence). V dropped 7 bases and J dropped 1 base, with 13 bases sitting between them. The CDR3 totals 14 residues. The CDR3 reads CASTKRPQNTEAFF. CDR3 bases: TGTGCCAGCACGAAGCGACCTCAGAACACTGAAGCTTTCTTT.

This clone was counted a single time. The gene calls are TRBV9 and TRBJ2-7, with 7 nucleotides matching TRBD1. The trim removed 4 bases at V and 3 bases at J, leaving 10 bases unmatched. CDR3 length equals 15 residues. Per the germline V gene, CDR1 is SGDLS and CDR2 is YYNGEE. CDR3 protein: CASSTHRDSNYEQYF. The CDR3, as DNA: TGTGCCAGCAGCACCCACAGGGACAGCAACTACGAGCAGTACTTC. Combining the CDR3 with reference TRBV9 and TRBJ2-7 gives the whole variable domain DSGVTQTPKHLITATGQRVTLRCSPRSGDLSVYWYQQSLDQGLQFLIQYYNGEERAKGNILERFSAQQFPDLHSELNLSSLELGDSALYFCASSTHRDSNYEQYFGPGTRLTVT.

V is TRBV7-2 and J is TRBJ2-7; 12 nucleotides align to TRBD2. The CDR3 is 17 residues long. Germline trimming cut 5 bases from V and 5 bases from J; bases unmatched to any gene: 13. Germline V lookup: CDR1 SGHTA, CDR2 FQGNSA. In nucleotides, the CDR3 is TGTGCCAGCAGCCCCAGGACTAGCGGGGTGTTTTTCCACGAGCAGTACTTC. Protein product: CASSPRTSGVFFHEQYF.